Each of the 25 T cell receptor beta chains below was sequenced from the same sample in a study of response to subunit inactivated influenza vaccine. TCRdb passed the RT-PCR reads through MiXCR, listing each CDR3 protein once. This sample has 550,000 to 650,000 distinct CDR3 sequences, with roughly 10% found just once. Sequences were derived from PBMCs from blood, sampled on the day of vaccination. These receptors were taken from a man in his forties or fifties who received an inactivated influenza vaccine.

The chain recombines TRBV12-3 or TRBV12-4 with TRBJ1-1, with a tentative D call TRBD1 (6 bases). V lost 6 bases and J 3 bases, leaving 11 bases between the germline ends. The CDR3 is 13 residues long. CDR3 protein: CASSDRFYTEAFF. CDR3 nucleotides: TGTGCCAGCAGCGACAGGTTTTACACTGAAGCTTTCTTT.

This clonotype was seen at least ten times. This sequence joins TRBV20-1 and TRBJ2-2; possibly TRBD1 for D (5 bases). This CDR3 has 16 residues. Looked up from germline, CDR1 is DFQATT and CDR2 is SNEGSKA (reference sequence). V was cut by 0 bases and J by 0 bases, with 11 bases left in between. The CDR3 sequence is CSARDVQGTNTGELFF. In DNA, the CDR3 is TGCAGTGCTAGAGATGTCCAGGGAACGAACACCGGGGAGCTGTTTTTT.

This clonotype has a handful of counts. The chain recombines TRBV7-2 with TRBJ1-1; D is ambiguous. V lost 2 bases, J lost 3 bases, and 10 bases lay in between. Germline V gives CDR1 SGHTA, CDR2 FQGNSA. The CDR3 is made up of 14 amino acids. The CDR3 region is CASSLLDYYTEAFF. The CDR3, as DNA: TGTGCCAGCAGCTTACTGGACTACTACACTGAAGCTTTCTTT.

This clonotype was seen ten or more times. The chain combines TRBV6-5 with TRBJ1-1; the D is unclear. The CDR3 runs 12 residues. Germline V gives CDR1 MNHEY, CDR2 SVGAGI. Deletions cut 6 bases from V and 5 bases from J, with 10 bases between. The CDR3 here is CASRGGLTEAFF. CDR3 DNA sequence: TGTGCCAGCAGGGGTGGGCTGACTGAAGCTTTCTTT.

The chain carries TRBV5-1 and TRBJ2-3, with D perhaps matching TRBD2 (6 bases). CDR1 SGHRS and CDR2 YFSETQ come from the germline V gene. The CDR3 spans 15 residues. Deletions cut 5 bases from V and 4 bases from J, with 17 bases between. Here the CDR3 reads CASSSAGRASDTQYF. The CDR3 DNA follows: TGCGCCAGCAGTTCTGCGGGACGCGCATCAGATACGCAGTATTTT.

This rearrangement joins TRBV30 to TRBJ2-7; D might be TRBD2 (6 bases). Germline CDR1 reads GTSNPN; CDR2 reads SVGIG (reference sequence). The CDR3 totals 12 residues. V was trimmed by 0 bases and J by 6 bases, leaving 9 bases between them. The CDR3 here is CAWSVWRGEQYF. The CDR3 DNA is TGTGCCTGGAGTGTGTGGAGGGGCGAGCAGTACTTC.

This chain uses TRBV7-6 with TRBJ1-2, with D perhaps matching TRBD1 (6 bases). Trimming pared 4 bases from V and 3 bases from J, leaving 12 bases between. CDR1 SGHVS and CDR2 FNYEAQ come from the germline V gene. The CDR3 totals 14 residues. In DNA, the CDR3 is TGTGCCAGCAGCTACGGGACAATCGACTATGGCTACACCTTC. Its protein product is CASSYGTIDYGYTF.

CDR3 DNA sequence: TGTGCCAGCAGCCCCCAGTGGGGCCCCTTATATAGCAATCAGCCCCAGCATTTT. This gives the protein CASSPQWGPLYSNQPQHF. V gene TRBV6-1 combines with J gene TRBJ1-5; D possibly corresponds to TRBD1 (5 bases). Trimming removed 6 bases at V and 0 bases at J, with 21 bases between. This CDR3 has 18 residues. Germline CDR1 reads MNHNS; CDR2 reads SASEGT.

This clonotype has only a few counts. J is TRBJ2-7 and V is TRBV6-1, with 7 bases lining up with TRBD1. This CDR3 spans 14 amino acids. V dropped 6 bases and J dropped 4; count of bases not matched to a gene: 9. The germline V gene has CDR1 MNHNS and CDR2 SASEGT. CDR3 loop: CASSRTGDGYEQYF. CDR3 in DNA: TGTGCCAGCAGCCGTACAGGGGATGGTTACGAGCAGTACTTC.

J is TRBJ1-1 and V is TRBV10-3; possible D gene TRBD1, 5 bases. The CDR3 spans 13 residues. V lost 4 bases and J 1 base, leaving 7 bases between the germline ends. The germline gives CDR1 ENHRY, CDR2 SYGVKD. The CDR3 loop reads CAISVGANTEAFF. CDR3 coding DNA: TGTGCCATCAGTGTCGGGGCGAACACTGAAGCTTTCTTT.

This clonotype was picked up a small number of times. The chain combines TRBV4-2 with TRBJ2-7; D gene uncertain. Germline V gives CDR1 LGHNA, CDR2 YNFKEQ. The length of the CDR3 is 15 residues. V lost 0 bases, J lost 0 bases, and 9 bases lay in between. The CDR3 nucleotides read TGTGCCAGCAGCCAAGATCTTTCCTCCTCCTACGAGCAGTACTTC. Encoded protein: CASSQDLSSSYEQYF.

Ten or more counts support this clonotype. The chain employs TRBV6-5 and TRBJ1-1; no reliable D call. CDR3 length equals 13 residues. Germline V gives CDR1 MNHEY, CDR2 SVGAGI. The V and J ends lost 0 bases and 7 bases respectively, with 9 bases between them. CDR3: CASSYSDLSEAFF. The CDR3 DNA sequence: TGTGCCAGCAGTTACTCGGACCTAAGTGAAGCTTTCTTT.

V and J are TRBV4-3 and TRBJ2-7; D gene uncertain. Germline loops: CDR1 LGHNA, CDR2 YSLEER. This CDR3 is 15 amino acids long. The ends were cut back, 0 bases at V and 2 bases at J, with 11 bases in the middle. DNA for the CDR3: TGCGCCAGCAGCCAAGATCTCACAGAGACCTACGAGCAGTACTTC. Protein sequence: CASSQDLTETYEQYF.

The J gene is TRBJ2-1, the V gene TRBV6-5, with 11 positions matching TRBD2. Germline assignment: CDR1 MNHEY and CDR2 SVGAGI. The CDR3 is 18 residues long. Trimming at V came to 3 bases and at J to 5 bases, leaving 12 bases not matched to a gene. CDR3 in DNA: TGTGCCAGCAGTTATAGGATAGCGGGGGGGCCCTTTCACAATGAGCAGTTCTTC. Translating gives CASSYRIAGGPFHNEQFF.

Only a few counts were recorded for this clonotype. The gene calls are TRBV4-3 and TRBJ2-1; 9 bases map to TRBD1. Per the germline V gene, CDR1 is LGHNA and CDR2 is YSLEER. Trimming removed 3 bases from V and 5 bases from J; junction bases left unmatched: 11. This CDR3 contains 17 residues. Here the CDR3 reads CASSHSPEDRGNNEQFF. In DNA form, the CDR3 reads TGCGCCAGCAGCCATTCCCCTGAGGACAGGGGTAACAATGAGCAGTTCTTC.

A few counts support this clonotype. The rearrangement uses TRBV5-1 and TRBJ1-3; unclear D gene. Germline CDR1 reads SGHRS; CDR2 reads YFSETQ. The CDR3 totals 16 residues. With 4 bases removed from V and 0 bases from J, the gap between germline ends came to 14 bases. The CDR3 DNA is TGCGCCAGCAGCCCTTCGGGATTACCCTCTGGAAACACCATATATTTT. It is translated as CASSPSGLPSGNTIYF.

This clonotype was recorded a few times. The gene calls are TRBV2 and TRBJ2-7, with D hard to call. Trimming shortened V by 2 bases and J by 7 bases, and 18 bases separated the two germline ends. Germline CDR1 reads SNHLY; CDR2 reads FYNNEI. There are 15 residues in the CDR3. DNA for the CDR3: TGTGCCAGCAGTGAAACGCCCGGCCCACTGGGGGAGCAGTACTTC. Protein sequence: CASSETPGPLGEQYF.

There are a few counts of this clonotype. The chain is built from TRBV6-2 or TRBV6-3 and TRBJ1-2; 8 bases agree with TRBD1. CDR1 is MNHEY, CDR2 SVGEGT, per germline. V shed 5 bases and J 2 bases; nucleotides not matched to a gene: 10. The CDR3 sequence is 16 residues long. The DNA for the CDR3 is TGTGCCAGCAGTCGACCTCAGACAGGGGACAACTATGGCTACACCTTC. Translating gives CASSRPQTGDNYGYTF.

This clonotype showed up many times. V usage is TRBV7-2 and J usage is TRBJ2-7, with D hard to call. The V gene's germline CDR1 is SGHTA and CDR2 FQGNSA. The CDR3 runs to 14 residues. Trimming shortened V by 0 bases and J by 3 bases, and 9 bases separated the two germline ends. The CDR3 here is CASSLARTGYEQYF. The CDR3 DNA reads as TGTGCCAGCAGCTTAGCGAGAACGGGCTACGAGCAGTACTTC.

This chain links TRBV15 with TRBJ2-3; tentatively, D is TRBD2 (6 bases). Germline V gene lookup returns CDR1 LNHNV and CDR2 YYDKDF (reference sequence). Trimming pared 5 bases from V and 3 bases from J, leaving 18 bases between. This CDR3 is built from 16 residues. The CDR3 sequence is CATSRSAGTGTDTQYF. The CDR3 DNA follows: TGTGCCACCAGCCGGTCCGCGGGGACCGGGACAGATACGCAGTATTTT.

This clonotype turned up a few times. Here the CDR3 reads CASSQTQTTREKLFF. Written as DNA, the CDR3 is TGTGCCAGCAGCCAGACACAGACTACACGGGAAAAACTGTTTTTT. The chain uses TRBV6-1 and TRBJ1-4; D unresolved. V was clipped by 6 bases and J by 8 bases, with 19 bases between them. Germline V gene lookup returns CDR1 MNHNS and CDR2 SASEGT. CDR3 length: 15 residues.

This clonotype occurred many times. This chain uses TRBV11-2 with TRBJ2-7; D unresolved. V was pared by 0 bases and J by 3 bases, with 6 bases between. Germline V gene data show CDR1 as SGHAT and CDR2 as FQNNGV. The CDR3 runs to 13 residues. This CDR3 is CASSLDPDYEQYF. CDR3 nucleotide sequence: TGTGCCAGCAGCTTAGATCCAGACTACGAGCAGTACTTC.

The chain uses TRBV11-2 and TRBJ2-7; TRBD2 matches at 14 bases. The CDR3 has 17 amino acids. Germline assignment: CDR1 SGHAT and CDR2 FQNNGV. With 3 bases clipped from V and 6 bases from J, the junction kept 10 bases outside the gene matches. In DNA, the CDR3 is TGTGCCAGCAGCTTCCAATGGGGACTAGCGGGAGCCCCCGAGCAGTACTTC. Amino acids: CASSFQWGLAGAPEQYF.

The chain recombines TRBV20-1 with TRBJ2-3; a weak D match, TRBD1 (5 bases). Per the germline V gene, CDR1 is DFQATT and CDR2 is SNEGSKA (reference sequence). This CDR3 comprises 12 residues. The ends were cut back, 3 bases at V and 4 bases at J, with 8 bases in the middle. DNA of the CDR3: TGCAGTGCTAGCCCCAGGGCAGATACGCAGTATTTT. Translation gives CSASPRADTQYF.

This clonotype was seen a few times. J is TRBJ2-1 and V is TRBV5-1; D may correspond to TRBD1 or TRBD2 (5 bases each). Germline-derived CDR1 and CDR2 are SGHRS and YFSETQ. This CDR3 region has 16 residues. V gave up 0 bases and J gave up 5 bases, with 15 bases separating them. The CDR3 here is CASSLGGAQLDNEQFF. Here the CDR3 DNA reads TGCGCCAGCAGCTTGGGAGGGGCCCAATTGGACAATGAGCAGTTCTTC.